This T cell receptor (beta chain) was identified in a study of CD8 T cells in ankylosing spondylitis. Study-wide results and caveats: Characteristic of ankylosing spondylitis blood, it appeared, was a TCR beta motif comprising several highly homologous variants. Significantly higher representation of disease-linked clones was reported for matched ankylosing spondylitis synovial fluid. Researchers report that disease-linked clones proved CD8+ and relatively rare in peripheral blood. Past research had described some motif variants in reactive arthritis synovial fluid and blood.

This clonotype was seen more than once but under ten times. Its antigen is currently unknown. CDR3 length equals 15 residues. The germline V gene encodes CDR1 ENHRY and CDR2 SYGVKD. After removal of 4 bases from V and 4 bases from J, the junction contained 6 bases not matched to a gene. TCRdb independently ran MiXCR on the 5' RACE reads; one entry per CDR3 protein. The data hold 230,000 or so distinct CDR3 sequences, with roughly a quarter observed a single time. This clonotype was sampled from a male donor with ankylosing spondylitis or in good health (not recorded which). The chain recombines TRBV10-3 with TRBJ2-5, with 10 bases that match TRBD1. The sample was blood, either unsorted or a sorted T cell fraction (not recorded which). In DNA form, the CDR3 reads TGTGCCATCAGTGGAACCGGGACAGGGGTAGAGACCCAGTACTTC. Translating it yields CAISGTGTGVETQYF.